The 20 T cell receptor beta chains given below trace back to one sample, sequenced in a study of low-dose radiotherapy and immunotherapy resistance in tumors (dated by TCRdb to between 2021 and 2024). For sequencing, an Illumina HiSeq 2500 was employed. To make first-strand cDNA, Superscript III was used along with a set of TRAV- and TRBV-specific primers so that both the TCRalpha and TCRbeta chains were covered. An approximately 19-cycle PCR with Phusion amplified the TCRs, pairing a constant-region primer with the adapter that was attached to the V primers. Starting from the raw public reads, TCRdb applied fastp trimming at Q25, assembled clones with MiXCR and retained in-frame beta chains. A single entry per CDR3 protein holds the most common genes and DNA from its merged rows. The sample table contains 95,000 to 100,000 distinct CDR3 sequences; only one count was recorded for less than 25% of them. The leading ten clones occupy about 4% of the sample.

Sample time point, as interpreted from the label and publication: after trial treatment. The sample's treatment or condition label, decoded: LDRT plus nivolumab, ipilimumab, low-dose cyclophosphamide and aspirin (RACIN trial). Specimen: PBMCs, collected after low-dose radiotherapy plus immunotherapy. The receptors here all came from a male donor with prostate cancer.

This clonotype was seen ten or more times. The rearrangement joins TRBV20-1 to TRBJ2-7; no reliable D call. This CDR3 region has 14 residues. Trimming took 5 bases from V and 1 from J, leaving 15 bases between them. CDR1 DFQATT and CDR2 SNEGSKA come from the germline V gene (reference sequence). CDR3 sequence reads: CSAPVASGSYEQYF. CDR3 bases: TGCAGTGCTCCCGTAGCTTCAGGTTCCTACGAGCAGTACTTC.

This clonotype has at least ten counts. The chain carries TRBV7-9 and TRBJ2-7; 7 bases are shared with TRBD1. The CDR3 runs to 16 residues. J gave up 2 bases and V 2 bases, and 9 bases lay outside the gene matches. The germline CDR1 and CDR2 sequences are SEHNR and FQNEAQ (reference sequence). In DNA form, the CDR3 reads TGTGCCAGCAGCTTACCCGGACAGGTCCCCACCTACGAGCAGTACTTC. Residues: CASSLPGQVPTYEQYF. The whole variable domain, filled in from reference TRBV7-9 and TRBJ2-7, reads DTGVSQNPRHKITKRGQNVTFRCDPISEHNRLYWYRQTLGQGPEFLTYFQNEAQLEKSRLLSDRFSAERPKGSFSTLEIQRTEQGDSAMYLCASSLPGQVPTYEQYFGPGTRLTVT.

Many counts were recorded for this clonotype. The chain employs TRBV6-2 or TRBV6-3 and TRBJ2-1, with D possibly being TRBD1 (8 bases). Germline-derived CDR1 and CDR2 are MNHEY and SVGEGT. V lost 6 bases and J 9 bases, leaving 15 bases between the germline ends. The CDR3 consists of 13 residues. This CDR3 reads CASRTTGGGEQFF. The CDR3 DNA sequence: TGTGCCAGCAGAACTACAGGGGGGGGTGAGCAGTTCTTC.

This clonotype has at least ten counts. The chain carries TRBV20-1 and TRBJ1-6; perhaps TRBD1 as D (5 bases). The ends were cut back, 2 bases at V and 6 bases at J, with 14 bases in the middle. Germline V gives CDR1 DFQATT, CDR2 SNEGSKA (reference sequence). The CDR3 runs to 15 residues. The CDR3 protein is CSARYAGAINSPLHF. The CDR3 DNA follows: TGCAGTGCTAGATATGCCGGGGCCATTAATTCACCCCTCCACTTT.

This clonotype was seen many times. CDR3 loop: CASSLGGVYEQYF. The DNA of the CDR3 is TGTGCCAGCAGCTTGGGCGGTGTTTACGAGCAGTACTTC. The rearrangement links TRBV5-8 to TRBJ2-7; D is uncertain. With 0 bases removed from V and 4 bases from J, the gap between germline ends came to 8 bases. CDR3 size: 13 residues. CDR1 SGHTS and CDR2 YDEGEE come from the germline V gene.

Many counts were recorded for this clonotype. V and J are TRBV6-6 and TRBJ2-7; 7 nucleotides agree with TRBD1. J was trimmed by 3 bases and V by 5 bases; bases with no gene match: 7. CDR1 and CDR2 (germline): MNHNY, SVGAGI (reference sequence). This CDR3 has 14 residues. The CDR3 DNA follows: TGTGCCAGCAGTGATAACAGGGGTCTCTACGAGCAGTACTTC. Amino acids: CASSDNRGLYEQYF.

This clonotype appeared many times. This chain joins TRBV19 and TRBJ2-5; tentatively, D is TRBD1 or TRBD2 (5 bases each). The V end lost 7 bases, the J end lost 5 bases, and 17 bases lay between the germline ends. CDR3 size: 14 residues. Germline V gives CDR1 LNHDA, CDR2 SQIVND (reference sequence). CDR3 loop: CASNPGTRLETQYF. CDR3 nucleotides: TGTGCCAGTAACCCCGGGACCCGGCTGGAGACCCAGTACTTC. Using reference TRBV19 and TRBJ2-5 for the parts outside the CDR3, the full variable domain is DGGITQSPKYLFRKEGQNVTLSCEQNLNHDAMYWYRQDPGQGLRLIYYSQIVNDFQKGDIAEGYSVSREKKESFPLTVTSAQKNPTAFYLCASNPGTRLETQYFGPGTRLLVL.

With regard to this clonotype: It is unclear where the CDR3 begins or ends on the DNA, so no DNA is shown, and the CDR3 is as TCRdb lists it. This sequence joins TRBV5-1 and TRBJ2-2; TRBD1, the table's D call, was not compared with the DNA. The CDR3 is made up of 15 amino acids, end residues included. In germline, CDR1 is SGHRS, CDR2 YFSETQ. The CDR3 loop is CASSSLPGTGELFFF.

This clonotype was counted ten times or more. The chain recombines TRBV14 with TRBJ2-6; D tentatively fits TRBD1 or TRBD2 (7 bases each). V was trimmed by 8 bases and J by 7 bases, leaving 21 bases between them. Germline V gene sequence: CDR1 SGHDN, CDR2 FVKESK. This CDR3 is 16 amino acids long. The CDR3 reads CASSLGGDSVANVLTF. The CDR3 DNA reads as TGTGCCAGCTCCTTGGGGGGGGACAGTGTCGCCAACGTCCTGACTTTC.

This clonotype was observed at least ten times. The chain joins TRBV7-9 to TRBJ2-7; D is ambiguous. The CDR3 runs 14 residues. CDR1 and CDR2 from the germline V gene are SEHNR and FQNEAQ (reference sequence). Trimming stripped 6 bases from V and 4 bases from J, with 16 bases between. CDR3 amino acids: CASSPNGRAYEQYF. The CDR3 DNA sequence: TGTGCCAGCAGTCCCAACGGAAGGGCGTACGAGCAGTACTTC.

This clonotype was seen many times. CDR3 sequence (DNA): TGTGCCAGCATTACAGGGGCGGGCGGTGCCACAGATACGCAGTATTTT. Translated: CASITGAGGATDTQYF. V is TRBV2 and J is TRBJ2-3, with 7 bases that match TRBD1. In germline, CDR1 is SNHLY, CDR2 FYNNEI. V lost 7 bases, J lost 2 bases, and 12 bases stayed unmatched. This CDR3 has 16 residues.

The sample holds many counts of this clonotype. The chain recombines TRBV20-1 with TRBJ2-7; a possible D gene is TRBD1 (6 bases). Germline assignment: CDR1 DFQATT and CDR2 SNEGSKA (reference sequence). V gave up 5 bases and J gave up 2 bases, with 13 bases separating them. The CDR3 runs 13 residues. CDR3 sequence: CSAEQGHPYEQYF. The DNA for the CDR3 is TGCAGTGCTGAACAGGGACACCCCTACGAGCAGTACTTC.

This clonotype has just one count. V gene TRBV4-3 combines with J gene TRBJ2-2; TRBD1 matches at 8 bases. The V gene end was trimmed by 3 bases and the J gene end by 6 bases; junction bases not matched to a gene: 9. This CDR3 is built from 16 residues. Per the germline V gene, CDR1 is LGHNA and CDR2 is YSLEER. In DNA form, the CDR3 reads TGCGCCAGCAGCCACCTGATGACAGGGGTGGCCGGGGAGCTGTTTTTT. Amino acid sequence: CASSHLMTGVAGELFF.

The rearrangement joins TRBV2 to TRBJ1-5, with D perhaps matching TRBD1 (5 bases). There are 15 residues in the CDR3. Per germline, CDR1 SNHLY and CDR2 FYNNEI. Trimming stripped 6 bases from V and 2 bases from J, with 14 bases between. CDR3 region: CASSLGQAGNQPQHF. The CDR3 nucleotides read TGTGCCAGCAGCCTGGGGCAGGCGGGCAATCAGCCCCAGCATTTT.

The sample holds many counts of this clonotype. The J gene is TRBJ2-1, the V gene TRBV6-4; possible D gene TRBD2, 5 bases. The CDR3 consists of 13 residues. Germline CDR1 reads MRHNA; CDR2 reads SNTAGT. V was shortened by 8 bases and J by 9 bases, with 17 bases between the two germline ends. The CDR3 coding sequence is TGTGCCAGCTTAGGGCAGGACTGCGGTGAGCAGTTCTTC. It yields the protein CASLGQDCGEQFF.

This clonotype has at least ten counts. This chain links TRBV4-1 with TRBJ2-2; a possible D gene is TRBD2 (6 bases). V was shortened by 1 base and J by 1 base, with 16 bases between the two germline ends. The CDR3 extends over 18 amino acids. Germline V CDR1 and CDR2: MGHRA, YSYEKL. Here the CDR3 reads CASSQVPLLRGNTGELFF. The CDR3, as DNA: TGCGCCAGCAGCCAAGTGCCGTTGTTGCGGGGGAACACCGGGGAGCTGTTTTTT.

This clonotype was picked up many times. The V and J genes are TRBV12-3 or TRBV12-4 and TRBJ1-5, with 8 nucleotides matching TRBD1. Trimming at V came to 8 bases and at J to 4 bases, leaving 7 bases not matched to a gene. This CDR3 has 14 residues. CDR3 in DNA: TGTGCCAGCTCAGGACAGGGCCTTAATCAGCCCCAGCATTTT. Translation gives CASSGQGLNQPQHF.

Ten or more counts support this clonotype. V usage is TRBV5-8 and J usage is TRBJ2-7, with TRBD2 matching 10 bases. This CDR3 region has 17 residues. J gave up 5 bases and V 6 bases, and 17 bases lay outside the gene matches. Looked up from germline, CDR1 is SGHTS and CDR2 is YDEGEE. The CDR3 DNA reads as TGTGCCAGCACCGGGGGTAGCGGGGGGACCGGATTCGACGAGCAGTACTTC. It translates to CASTGGSGGTGFDEQYF.

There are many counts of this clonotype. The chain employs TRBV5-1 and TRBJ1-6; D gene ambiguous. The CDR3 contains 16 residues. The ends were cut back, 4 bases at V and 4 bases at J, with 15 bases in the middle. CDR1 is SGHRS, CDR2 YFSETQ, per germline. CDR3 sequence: CASSPSPESYNSPLHF. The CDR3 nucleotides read TGCGCCAGCAGCCCTAGCCCGGAATCATATAATTCACCCCTCCACTTT. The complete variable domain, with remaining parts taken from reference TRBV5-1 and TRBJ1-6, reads KAGVTQTPRYLIKTRGQQVTLSCSPISGHRSVSWYQQTPGQGLQFLFEYFSETQRNKGNFPGRFSGRQFSNSRSEMNVSTLELGDSALYLCASSPSPESYNSPLHFGNGTRLTVT.

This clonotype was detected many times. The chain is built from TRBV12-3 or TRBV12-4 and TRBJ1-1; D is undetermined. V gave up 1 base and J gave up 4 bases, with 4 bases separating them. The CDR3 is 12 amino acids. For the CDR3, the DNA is TGTGCCAGCAGTTTAGTGGCCACTGAAGCTTTCTTT. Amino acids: CASSLVATEAFF.